These T cell receptor beta chains were read from a single sample in a study of cytotoxic CD8 clonotypes in ibrutinib-treated CLL. Using immunoSEQ multiplex PCR, the repertoire was profiled, and TCRdb retains in-frame clones only, with some absent. The repertoire holds over 120,000 clones, with 75% to 80% as singletons. The material sequenced was PBMCs, taken after 24 months of ibrutinib treatment. The receptors shown here come from a human donor with chronic lymphocytic leukemia. The CDR3 runs from the conserved cysteine through the conserved F or W. The D gene is left open where the match is weak. Some rows mark clone size as missing; the rest say once, few, many or name a class of expanded clone.

d_gene: NA; abundance: NA; len: 15; j_gene: TRBJ2-2; v_gene: TRBV4-3; CDR3aa: CASSWGGAESGELFF; CDR3nt: TGCGCCAGCAGCTGGGGGGGGGCTGAGTCCGGGGAGCTGTTTTTT
d_gene: TRBD1; abundance: NA; len: 13; j_gene: TRBJ1-1; v_gene: TRBV5-1; CDR3aa: CASSSHRGTEAFF; CDR3nt: TGCGCCAGCAGCTCCCACAGGGGCACTGAAGCTTTCTTT
d_gene: TRBD2; abundance: NA; len: 16; j_gene: TRBJ2-3; v_gene: TRBV6-5; CDR3aa: CASSYTWTSITDTQYF; CDR3nt: TGTGCCAGCAGTTACACCTGGACTAGTATTACAGATACGCAGTATTTT
d_gene: NA; abundance: NA; len: 13; j_gene: TRBJ2-3; v_gene: TRBV18; CDR3aa: CASSPTQVDTQYF; CDR3nt: TGTGCCAGCTCACCTACCCAGGTGGATACGCAGTATTTT
d_gene: NA; abundance: once; len: 14; j_gene: TRBJ2-1; v_gene: TRBV11-3; CDR3aa: CASSGQGNYNEQFF; CDR3nt: TGTGCCAGCTCCGGGCAGGGGAACTACAATGAGCAGTTCTTC
d_gene: NA; abundance: once; len: 17; j_gene: TRBJ2-1; v_gene: TRBV12-2; CDR3aa: CASRPPPGTSSYNEQFF; CDR3nt: TGTGCAAGTCGCCCACCTCCCGGGACTAGCTCCTACAATGAGCAGTTCTTC
d_gene: NA; abundance: NA; len: 14; j_gene: TRBJ2-3; v_gene: TRBV5-4; CDR3aa: CAGSPGGRTDTQYF; CDR3nt: TGTGCCGGCAGCCCGGGGGGCCGCACAGATACGCAGTATTTT
d_gene: NA; abundance: NA; len: 15; j_gene: TRBJ2-3; v_gene: TRBV18; CDR3aa: CASSPPGGNTDTQYF; CDR3nt: TGTGCCAGCTCACCACCGGGCGGGAACACAGATACGCAGTATTTT
d_gene: TRBD1; abundance: NA; len: 14; j_gene: TRBJ1-3; v_gene: TRBV6-6; CDR3aa: CASSPGTAGNTIYF; CDR3nt: TGTGCCAGCAGCCCCGGGACAGCCGGAAACACCATATATTTT
d_gene: NA; abundance: few; len: 14; j_gene: TRBJ1-5; v_gene: TRBV7-9; CDR3aa: CASSVGGSNQPQHF; CDR3nt: TGTGCCAGCAGCGTCGGGGGTAGCAATCAGCCCCAGCATTTT
d_gene: NA; abundance: NA; len: 14; j_gene: TRBJ2-5; v_gene: TRBV6-6; CDR3aa: CASSPTEYQETQYF; CDR3nt: TGTGCCAGCAGCCCCACGGAGTACCAAGAGACCCAGTACTTC
d_gene: NA; abundance: few; len: 13; j_gene: TRBJ1-1; v_gene: TRBV5-8; CDR3aa: CASSTGRNTEAFF; CDR3nt: TGTGCCAGCAGCACGGGACGGAACACTGAAGCTTTCTTT
d_gene: NA; abundance: NA; len: 14; j_gene: TRBJ2-5; v_gene: TRBV5-8; CDR3aa: CASSLGPRPGAQYF; CDR3nt: TGTGCCAGCAGCTTGGGGCCGCGGCCGGGGGCCCAGTACTTC
d_gene: NA; abundance: NA; len: 16; j_gene: TRBJ2-2; v_gene: TRBV5-5; CDR3aa: CASSSKGVGYTGELFF; CDR3nt: TGTGCCAGCAGCTCCAAAGGGGTTGGGTACACCGGGGAGCTGTTTTTT
d_gene: NA; abundance: many; len: 13; j_gene: TRBJ1-5; v_gene: TRBV5-1; CDR3aa: CASSLGGWQPQHF; CDR3nt: TGCGCCAGCAGCTTGGGAGGTTGGCAGCCCCAGCATTTT
d_gene: NA; abundance: NA; len: 12; j_gene: TRBJ2-3; v_gene: TRBV29-1; CDR3aa: CSVEADTDTQYF; CDR3nt: TGCAGCGTTGAGGCAGACACAGATACGCAGTATTTT
d_gene: NA; abundance: NA; len: 13; j_gene: TRBJ2-5; v_gene: TRBV7-3; CDR3aa: CASSFSWGETQYF; CDR3nt: TGTGCCAGCAGCTTCTCATGGGGGGAGACCCAGTACTTC
d_gene: TRBD2; abundance: NA; len: 17; j_gene: TRBJ2-1; v_gene: TRBV5-6; CDR3aa: CASSWDSVWGREGEQFF; CDR3nt: TGTGCCAGCAGCTGGGATTCCGTCTGGGGACGGGAGGGTGAGCAGTTCTTC
d_gene: NA; abundance: NA; len: 13; j_gene: TRBJ2-5; v_gene: TRBV7-2; CDR3aa: CASSTGQRETQYF; CDR3nt: TGTGCCAGCAGCACTGGACAGCGGGAGACCCAGTACTTC
d_gene: NA; abundance: few; len: 15; j_gene: TRBJ1-6; v_gene: TRBV6-5; CDR3aa: CASSYMGPQTSPLHF; CDR3nt: TGTGCCAGCAGTTACATGGGACCCCAAACTTCACCCCTCCACTTT
d_gene: TRBD1; abundance: once; len: 13; j_gene: TRBJ1-1; v_gene: TRBV7-9; CDR3aa: CASRRGQGTEAFF; CDR3nt: TGTGCCAGCAGGAGAGGACAGGGCACTGAAGCTTTCTTT
d_gene: NA; abundance: once; len: 15; j_gene: TRBJ2-1; v_gene: TRBV27; CDR3aa: CASSLWGGARNEQFF; CDR3nt: TGTGCCAGCAGTTTATGGGGGGGGGCGCGCAATGAGCAGTTCTTC
d_gene: TRBD1; abundance: NA; len: 16; j_gene: TRBJ1-2; v_gene: TRBV6-5; CDR3aa: CASSYSGGRGSGGYTF; CDR3nt: TGTGCCAGCAGTTACTCGGGTGGCAGGGGGAGCGGTGGCTACACCTTC
d_gene: NA; abundance: NA; len: 11; j_gene: TRBJ2-7; v_gene: TRBV5-6; CDR3aa: CASSSQGEQYF; CDR3nt: TGTGCCAGCAGCTCCCAAGGGGAGCAGTACTTC
d_gene: TRBD1; abundance: NA; len: 15; j_gene: TRBJ2-7; v_gene: TRBV7-9; CDR3aa: CASSQLRDRGGEQYF; CDR3nt: TGTGCCAGCAGCCAACTCCGGGACAGGGGTGGCGAGCAGTACTTC
d_gene: NA; abundance: NA; len: 13; j_gene: TRBJ2-3; v_gene: TRBV6-5; CDR3aa: CASSYSLADTQYF; CDR3nt: TGTGCCAGCAGTTACTCCTTGGCAGATACGCAGTATTTT
d_gene: TRBD2; abundance: NA; len: 17; j_gene: TRBJ2-2; v_gene: TRBV29-1; CDR3aa: CSVGPGPQRGAVGELFF; CDR3nt: TGCAGCGTTGGCCCCGGGCCCCAGCGGGGGGCGGTCGGGGAGCTGTTTTTT
d_gene: NA; abundance: NA; len: 13; j_gene: TRBJ2-3; v_gene: TRBV29-1; CDR3aa: CSVDGARTDTQYF; CDR3nt: TGCAGCGTTGACGGGGCCCGCACAGATACGCAGTATTTT
d_gene: NA; abundance: NA; len: 14; j_gene: TRBJ2-1; v_gene: TRBV28; CDR3aa: CASSLTPSYNEQFF; CDR3nt: TGTGCCAGCAGCTTAACACCTTCCTACAATGAGCAGTTCTTC
d_gene: NA; abundance: NA; len: 12; j_gene: TRBJ2-1; v_gene: TRBV14; CDR3aa: CASSHTSWEQFF; CDR3nt: TGTGCCAGCAGCCACACCTCCTGGGAGCAGTTCTTC
d_gene: TRBD1; abundance: NA; len: 15; j_gene: TRBJ1-1; v_gene: TRBV6-6; CDR3aa: CASSYSGTGATEAFF; CDR3nt: TGTGCCAGCAGTTACTCCGGGACAGGGGCCACTGAAGCTTTCTTT
d_gene: TRBD1; abundance: many; len: 14; j_gene: TRBJ2-7; v_gene: TRBV6-6; CDR3aa: CASSWGTGSYEQYF; CDR3nt: TGTGCCAGCAGTTGGGGGACAGGGTCCTACGAGCAGTACTTC
d_gene: TRBD1; abundance: NA; len: 15; j_gene: TRBJ2-7; v_gene: TRBV28; CDR3aa: CASTLGPDRGDEQYF; CDR3nt: TGTGCCAGCACCCTGGGGCCTGACAGGGGGGACGAGCAGTACTTC
d_gene: TRBD2; abundance: NA; len: 16; j_gene: TRBJ2-5; v_gene: TRBV7-7; CDR3aa: CASSTGLAGAQETQYF; CDR3nt: TGTGCCAGCAGCACCGGACTAGCGGGCGCACAAGAGACCCAGTACTTC
d_gene: NA; abundance: once; len: 17; j_gene: TRBJ2-2; v_gene: TRBV4-1; CDR3aa: CASSQGIRDSAPGELFF; CDR3nt: TGCGCCAGCAGCCAAGGGATCCGGGATTCTGCGCCCGGGGAGCTGTTTTTT
d_gene: NA; abundance: NA; len: 15; j_gene: TRBJ1-1; v_gene: TRBV28; CDR3aa: CASPPQDSMNTEAFF; CDR3nt: TGTGCCAGCCCGCCCCAGGACAGCATGAACACTGAAGCTTTCTTT
d_gene: NA; abundance: once; len: 16; j_gene: TRBJ1-6; v_gene: TRBV30; CDR3aa: CAWSVRRGSYNSPLHF; CDR3nt: TGTGCCTGGAGTGTACGCAGGGGCTCCTATAATTCACCCCTCCACTTT
d_gene: TRBD2; abundance: NA; len: 15; j_gene: TRBJ2-7; v_gene: TRBV5-6; CDR3aa: CASSLGTSGGPGQYF; CDR3nt: TGTGCCAGCAGCTTGGGGACTAGCGGGGGCCCCGGGCAGTACTTC
d_gene: NA; abundance: NA; len: 13; j_gene: TRBJ2-7; v_gene: TRBV4-1; CDR3aa: CASSQDGGYEQYF; CDR3nt: TGCGCCAGCAGCCAAGATGGGGGCTACGAGCAGTACTTC
d_gene: NA; abundance: NA; len: 12; j_gene: TRBJ1-1; v_gene: TRBV30; CDR3aa: CATRGMNTEAFF; CDR3nt: TGTGCCACGCGGGGAATGAACACTGAAGCTTTCTTT
d_gene: NA; abundance: NA; len: 15; j_gene: TRBJ1-1; v_gene: TRBV18; CDR3aa: CASSPRVSGDTEAFF; CDR3nt: TGTGCCAGCTCACCACGGGTTTCGGGGGACACTGAAGCTTTCTTT
d_gene: NA; abundance: few; len: 13; j_gene: TRBJ2-1; v_gene: TRBV7-9; CDR3aa: CASSLRPSNEQFF; CDR3nt: TGTGCCAGCAGCTTAAGGCCGAGCAATGAGCAGTTCTTC
d_gene: NA; abundance: NA; len: 16; j_gene: TRBJ1-1; v_gene: TRBV28; CDR3aa: CASSFRAFGGNTEAFF; CDR3nt: TGTGCCAGCAGTTTTAGGGCTTTTGGAGGGAACACTGAAGCTTTCTTT
d_gene: TRBD2; abundance: NA; len: 16; j_gene: TRBJ2-1; v_gene: TRBV19; CDR3aa: CASSGTSGGLYNEQFF; CDR3nt: TGTGCCAGTAGTGGAACTAGCGGGGGCCTCTACAATGAGCAGTTCTTC
d_gene: NA; abundance: few; len: 10; j_gene: TRBJ2-5; v_gene: TRBV29-1; CDR3aa: CSVGLGAQYF; CDR3nt: TGCAGCGTTGGCCTTGGGGCCCAGTACTTC